This T cell receptor (beta chain) was found in a study of Ad26.COV2.S vaccination and SARS-CoV-2 variants. Study-wide context: Intramuscular Ad26.COV2.S at 5x10^10 or 1x10^11 viral particles. Study-wide results and caveats: Reportedly, after vaccination the spike-specific CD8+ and CD4+ T cell responses displayed substantial breadth.

Some clones are missing from TCRdb's copy, which holds only in-frame ones; the method was immunoSEQ multiplex PCR. The data hold hundreds of thousands of clones, with around 90% observed a single time. V lost 9 bases and J 5 bases, leaving 14 bases between the germline ends. The V gene's germline CDR1 is LNHDA and CDR2 SQIVND (reference sequence). The CDR3 spans 13 residues. Details on this clone: The antigen is not known.

Documented treatment: 19 received Ad26.COV2.S at low or high dose, single or two shots; 5 received placebo; per-sample allocation not given. Sample collection was performed on day 63 after the first vaccine or placebo injection. An Ad26 vector carrying the Wuhan-strain SARS-CoV-2 spike served as the vaccine. V usage is TRBV19 and J usage is TRBJ1-5, with D perhaps TRBD1 (6 bases). The source is a person between 18 and 59 years old who received the Ad26.COV2.S COVID-19 vaccine or a placebo. This material consisted of peripheral blood, taken in a trial of Ad26.COV2.S vaccine versus placebo. The CDR3 region is CASSTGQDQPQHF. The CDR3, as DNA: TGTGCCAGCTCTACAGGGCAGGATCAGCCCCAGCATTTT.